This entry describes one T cell receptor (beta chain). Germline lookup yields CDR1 SEHNR and CDR2 FQNEAQ (reference sequence). This CDR3 region has 15 residues. The ends lost 5 bases at V and 7 bases at J; junction bases unmatched: 8. This entry comes from a study of blood T cell repertoires in COVID-19. Study background: The cDNA or gDNA used as material had been derived from T cells, B-cell-depleted T cells, or PBMCs.

Per the original data handling: Amplified reference gene primers provided the basis for estimating nucleated cell counts. TCRdb's copy holds only in-frame clones and misses some; the assay was immunoSEQ multiplex PCR. V and J calls and clone size are given by that table; D and trimming were obtained from the DNA. This sample has around 130,000 clones, with about 83% found just once. This clonotype originated in a man aged 35 to 55 with active or convalescent COVID-19. Material for sequencing was peripheral blood. The chain combines TRBV7-9 with TRBJ1-6; 7 nucleotides line up with TRBD1. CDR3 nucleotides: TGTGCCAGCAGCCCCGCGGGACAGATAAATTCACCCCTCCACTTT. Encoded protein: CASSPAGQINSPLHF.